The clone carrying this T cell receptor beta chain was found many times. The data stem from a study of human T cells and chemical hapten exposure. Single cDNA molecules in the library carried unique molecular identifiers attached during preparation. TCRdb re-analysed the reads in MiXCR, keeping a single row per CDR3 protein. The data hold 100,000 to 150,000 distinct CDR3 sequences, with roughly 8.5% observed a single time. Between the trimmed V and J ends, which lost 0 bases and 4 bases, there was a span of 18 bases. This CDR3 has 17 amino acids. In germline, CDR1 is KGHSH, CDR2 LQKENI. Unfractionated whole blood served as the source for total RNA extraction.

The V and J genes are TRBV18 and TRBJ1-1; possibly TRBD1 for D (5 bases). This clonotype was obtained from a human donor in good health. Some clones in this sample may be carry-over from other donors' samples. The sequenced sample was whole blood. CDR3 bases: TGTGCCAGCTCACCACCAGGGGCGGGTCCGGGTACCACTGAAGCTTTCTTT. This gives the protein CASSPPGAGPGTTEAFF.